A selection of T cell receptor beta chains follows, all from one sample in a study of blood T cells in healthy people across ages. TCRdb independently ran MiXCR on the 5' RACE reads; one entry per CDR3 protein. The sample carries 700,000 to 850,000 distinct CDR3 sequences, about 34% recorded once. The sequencing sample was made of blood. These TCRs come from a man aged 18 to 35 in good health. Each CDR3 is given with its conserved first and last residue. Fields, in order: J gene, D gene, V gene, clone size, CDR3 DNA, CDR3 protein. The D gene is left open where the match is weak. Clone sizes are given selectively: once, few, many, or a class where the clone is expanded.

TRBJ1-5	NA	TRBV10-3	once	TGTGCCATCAGTGAAGTTACCAATCAGCCCCAGCATTTT	CAISEVTNQPQHF
TRBJ2-2	NA	TRBV29-1	few	TGCAGCGTTGTCGGGGGTTCGAACACCGGGGAGCTGTTTTTT	CSVVGGSNTGELFF
TRBJ2-3	NA	TRBV5-6	NA	TGTGCCAGCAGCTTCAGGCGGCAGACCACAGATACGCAGTATTTT	CASSFRRQTTDTQYF
TRBJ2-6	TRBD1	TRBV29-1	NA	TGCAGCGTTTTGGACAGGGGCACCTCTGGGGCCAACGTCCTGACTTTC	CSVLDRGTSGANVLTF
TRBJ2-7	TRBD2	TRBV10-3	few	TGTGCCATCAGTGAGGCCCTAGCGGATGAGCAGTACTTC	CAISEALADEQYF
TRBJ2-1	NA	TRBV9	few	TGTGCCAGCAGCCCGGGGGCGAGCTCCTACAATGAGCAGTTCTTC	CASSPGASSYNEQFF
TRBJ2-1	TRBD1	TRBV29-1	NA	TGCAGCGTTGATAGACAGGGGTCCCAAGAGACCCAGTTCTTC	CSVDRQGSQETQFF
TRBJ2-4	NA	TRBV7-2	few	TGTGCCAGCAGCCTCACAGGCACCAAAAACATTCAGTACTTC	CASSLTGTKNIQYF
TRBJ1-2	TRBD1	TRBV4-3	many	TGCGCCAGCAGCCAAGACGGGGGGACAGGGACGATTAGTAACTATGGCTACACCTTC	CASSQDGGTGTISNYGYTF
TRBJ1-4	NA	TRBV18	many	TGTGCCAGCTCACCCGACCAGGGCGAAAAACTGTTTTTT	CASSPDQGEKLFF
TRBJ1-5	NA	TRBV9	few	TGTGCCAGCAGCGTGGTTCCGGAATTCGGCATGTGGGTCGGACCTTATAGCAATCAGCCCCAGCATTTT	CASSVVPEFGMWVGPYSNQPQHF
TRBJ2-5	NA	TRBV20-1	many	TGCAGTGCTAGAGATATGGACTTCGGCGGGGTGGAGACCCAGTACTTC	CSARDMDFGGVETQYF
TRBJ2-5	TRBD2	TRBV27	NA	TGTGCCAGCAGAGGTTCCTCGGGGGGAGAGACCCAGTACTTC	CASRGSSGGETQYF
TRBJ2-3	NA	TRBV20-1	few	TGCAGTGCTAGTTCTGGGCTCCCTCGAGGCACAGATACGCAGTATTTT	CSASSGLPRGTDTQYF